These T cell receptor beta chains were read from a single sample in a study of vaccination and CD4 T cells after COVID-19. TCRdb itself ran the PCR reads through MiXCR, one entry per CDR3 protein. This sample yields about 23,000 distinct CDR3 sequences, of which roughly 53% are seen a single time; approximately 3% belongs to the top ten. These TCRs are of unknown antigen specificity. The specimen was CD4+ T cells from blood, cultured in vitro. The receptors were gathered from a human donor who had recovered from COVID-19. CDR3s include the opening cysteine and the closing phenylalanine or tryptophan. A D gene is named only where the DNA matches it firmly. For some rows the clone size is stated as once, few or many, or as a class when expanded; others skip it.

clone size	J gene	D gene	V gene	CDR3 DNA	CDR3 protein
few	TRBJ1-2	NA	TRBV7-8	TGTGCCAGCAGCTTCCAGTTTGAGGGCTACACCTTC	CASSFQFEGYTF
NA	TRBJ2-5	TRBD1	TRBV14	TGTGCCAGCAGCCAATTAGGGGGCGGAGAGACCCAGTACTTC	CASSQLGGGETQYF
NA	TRBJ1-6	NA	TRBV20-1	TGCAGTGCTATCGACTCTCAGAGGAATTCACCCCTCCACTTT	CSAIDSQRNSPLHF
NA	TRBJ1-2	NA	TRBV7-9	TGTGCCAGCAGCTTAGGGGCTGACTATGGCTACACCTTC	CASSLGADYGYTF
once	TRBJ2-3	NA	TRBV6-2/TRBV6-3	TGTGCCAGTATGAGACTCCTCAGGTCCGATACGCAGTATTTT	CASMRLLRSDTQYF
NA	TRBJ1-5	NA	TRBV27	TGTGCCAGCAGTCGTGACAGAAATCAGCCCCAGCATTTT	CASSRDRNQPQHF
NA	TRBJ1-1	TRBD1	TRBV20-1	TGCAGTGCTCCCCAGGGGGCCAACACTGAAGCTTTCTTT	CSAPQGANTEAFF
few	TRBJ1-2	TRBD1	TRBV15	TGTGCCACCAGCAGAGATCTGGGGGGGACAGGGGGACGCTACACCTTC	CATSRDLGGTGGRYTF
few	TRBJ2-3	NA	TRBV6-1	TGTGCCAGCAGTGAGTACAGTTCTATCCCCACAGATACGCAGTATTTT	CASSEYSSIPTDTQYF
NA	TRBJ2-7	TRBD2	TRBV20-1	TGCAGTGCAAGGACTAGCGGCGAAAGGGAGCAGTACTTC	CSARTSGEREQYF
NA	TRBJ2-3	NA	TRBV2	TGTGCCAGCAGGCTAGTACGGCGCGATACGCAGTATTTT	CASRLVRRDTQYF
NA	TRBJ2-5	NA	TRBV28	TGTGCCAGCAGCCAACTCTGGGCCGGGGAGACCCAGTACTTC	CASSQLWAGETQYF
NA	TRBJ2-4	TRBD1	TRBV15	TGTGCCACCAGCAGAGGGGACAGCCTAGCCAAAAACATTCAGTACTTC	CATSRGDSLAKNIQYF
NA	TRBJ2-1	NA	TRBV27	TGTGCCAGTAGTTTAATCCGGCGGGCGAGCTCCTACAATGAGCAGTTCTTC	CASSLIRRASSYNEQFF
NA	TRBJ2-2	TRBD1	TRBV6-1	TGTGCCAGCAGCTCGGGACAGGGATTCAACACCGGGGAGCTGTTTTTT	CASSSGQGFNTGELFF
NA	TRBJ2-4	TRBD2	TRBV20-1	TGCAGTGCTAGACGGACTAGCGACATTCAGTACTTC	CSARRTSDIQYF
NA	TRBJ2-3	NA	TRBV11-3	TGTGCCAGCAGCGGGTGGAGCACAGATACGCAGTATTTT	CASSGWSTDTQYF
NA	TRBJ2-3	TRBD2	TRBV12-3/TRBV12-4	TGTGCCAGCAGTCCGGTGAGCGGGAGGGCGGCAGATACGCAGTATTTT	CASSPVSGRAADTQYF
NA	TRBJ1-6	NA	TRBV27	TGTGCCAGCACCCCGACTGCGGGCGTACGCTCACCCCTCCACTTT	CASTPTAGVRSPLHF
NA	TRBJ1-2	TRBD1	TRBV7-6	TGTGCCAGCAGCTTAGGGGTCCGGGCGGACAGGGCCAACTATGGCTACACCTTC	CASSLGVRADRANYGYTF
NA	TRBJ1-2	TRBD1	TRBV7-3	TGTGCCAGCAGCGCGACAGGGGGTAGTGGCTACACCTTC	CASSATGGSGYTF
once	TRBJ2-7	NA	TRBV28	TGTGCCAGCACCTCGGGGTCACCCTACGAGCAGTACTTC	CASTSGSPYEQYF
NA	TRBJ1-1	NA	TRBV11-3	TGTGCCAGCAGCTTGGGGGGGGATGGGACTGAAGCTTTCTTT	CASSLGGDGTEAFF
NA	TRBJ2-3	NA	TRBV30	TGTGCCTGGAGTCGAGGACTGGTGGGGGATACGCAGTATTTT	CAWSRGLVGDTQYF
NA	TRBJ2-3	NA	TRBV7-3	TGTGCCAGCAGCCCCTGGGCCCCCACAGATACGCAGTATTTT	CASSPWAPTDTQYF
NA	TRBJ1-2	NA	TRBV19	TGTGCCAGTAGCCAGGCAGGCCTTAACTATGGCTACACCTTC	CASSQAGLNYGYTF
NA	TRBJ2-1	NA	TRBV19	TGTGCCAGTAGTACAGGGGGGAGCTCCTACAATGAGCAGTTCTTC	CASSTGGSSYNEQFF
NA	TRBJ1-2	NA	TRBV7-2	TGTGCCAGCAGCTTAGTTGGGGCTCTATCGTCGTACTATGGCTACACCTTC	CASSLVGALSSYYGYTF
NA	TRBJ1-5	NA	TRBV2	TGTGCCAGCAGTGTAGGTGATCAGCCCCAGCATTTT	CASSVGDQPQHF
NA	TRBJ1-5	NA	TRBV5-8	TGTGCCAGCAACATTATTGGCGGTCGGGGGGGAAATCAGCCCCAGCATTTT	CASNIIGGRGGNQPQHF
once	TRBJ1-1	NA	TRBV5-4	TGTGCCAGCAGCTTCGCGACTGGGCGGGGTGAAGCTTTCTTT	CASSFATGRGEAFF
few	TRBJ2-5	NA	TRBV20-1	TGCAGTGCTAGAGATTCCCTAGGGGGGGGAGAGACCCAGTACTTC	CSARDSLGGGETQYF
NA	TRBJ1-1	NA	TRBV20-1	TGCAGTGCTAGAGATTTCCCGGGGGTGGGAAACACTGAAGCTTTCTTT	CSARDFPGVGNTEAFF
NA	TRBJ1-2	NA	TRBV30	TGTGCCTGGAGTGACACAGGAAACTATGGCTACACCTTC	CAWSDTGNYGYTF
NA	TRBJ2-2	NA	TRBV6-1	TGTGCCAGCAGTAAACTCGCCGGGGAGCTGTTTTTT	CASSKLAGELFF
NA	TRBJ1-5	NA	TRBV20-1	TGCAGTGCTCGCGGGCAGGGCATCCAGCCCCAGCATTTT	CSARGQGIQPQHF
NA	TRBJ1-2	NA	TRBV5-1	TGCGCCAGCAGCTTGATGGGGGATGGCTACACCTTC	CASSLMGDGYTF
NA	TRBJ2-7	NA	TRBV2	TGTGCCAGCAGGATGGACACCTACGAGCAGTACTTC	CASRMDTYEQYF
NA	TRBJ2-5	NA	TRBV18	TGTGCCAGCTCAAGCGCCGCGGAGACCCAGTACTTC	CASSSAAETQYF
few	TRBJ1-2	TRBD1	TRBV6-1	TGTGCCAGCAGTCCTCGAGGGGGCCCCACCTTC	CASSPRGGPTF
few	TRBJ1-2	TRBD1	TRBV7-2	TGTGCCAGCAGCTTAAGGGACAGCCATGGCTACACCTTC	CASSLRDSHGYTF
NA	TRBJ2-1	NA	TRBV27	TGTGCCAGCAGTTTGGGATTTAGTCGCTCCTACAATGAGCAGTTCTTC	CASSLGFSRSYNEQFF
few	TRBJ1-2	NA	TRBV21-1	TGTGCCAGCAGCAAGGCAGGGGCGGACTATGGCTACACCTTC	CASSKAGADYGYTF
NA	TRBJ1-2	NA	TRBV24-1	TGTGCCACCTCCGCAGCCCCCCCGGGGCGCGGCTACACCTTC	CATSAAPPGRGYTF
NA	TRBJ2-7	TRBD2	TRBV6-5	TGTGCCAGCAGTTCTCCCGGGACTAGCGGGCCTACCTCCTACGAGCAGTACTTC	CASSSPGTSGPTSYEQYF
NA	TRBJ2-3	TRBD1	TRBV4-3	TGCGCCAGCAGCCAGGAAACAGGGGACACAGATACGCAGTATTTT	CASSQETGDTDTQYF
NA	TRBJ2-7	NA	TRBV6-2/TRBV6-3	TGTGCCAGCAGTTACGTAGGGGAGAGGAACGAGCAGTACTTC	CASSYVGERNEQYF
once	TRBJ1-3	NA	TRBV10-1	TGCGCCAGCACACAGGGCGCCTCTGGAAACACCATATATTTT	CASTQGASGNTIYF